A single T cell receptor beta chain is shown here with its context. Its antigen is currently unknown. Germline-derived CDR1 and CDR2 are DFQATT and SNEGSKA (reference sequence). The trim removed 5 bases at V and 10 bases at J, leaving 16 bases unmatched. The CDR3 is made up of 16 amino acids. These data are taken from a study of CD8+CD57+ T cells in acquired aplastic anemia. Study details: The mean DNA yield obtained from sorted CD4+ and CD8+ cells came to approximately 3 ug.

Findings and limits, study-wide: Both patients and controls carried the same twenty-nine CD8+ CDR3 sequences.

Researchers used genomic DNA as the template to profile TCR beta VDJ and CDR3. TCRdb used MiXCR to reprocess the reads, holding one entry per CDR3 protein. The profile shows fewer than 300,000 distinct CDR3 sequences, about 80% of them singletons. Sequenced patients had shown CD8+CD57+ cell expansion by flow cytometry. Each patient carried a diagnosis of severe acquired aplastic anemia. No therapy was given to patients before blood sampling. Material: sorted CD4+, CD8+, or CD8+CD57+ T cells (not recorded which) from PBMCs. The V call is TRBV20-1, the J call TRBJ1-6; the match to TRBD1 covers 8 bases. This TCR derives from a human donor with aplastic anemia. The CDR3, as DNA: TGCAGTGCTCCCTCCGAGGCAGGGGGCGCCCACTCACCCCTCCACTTT. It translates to CSAPSEAGGAHSPLHF.